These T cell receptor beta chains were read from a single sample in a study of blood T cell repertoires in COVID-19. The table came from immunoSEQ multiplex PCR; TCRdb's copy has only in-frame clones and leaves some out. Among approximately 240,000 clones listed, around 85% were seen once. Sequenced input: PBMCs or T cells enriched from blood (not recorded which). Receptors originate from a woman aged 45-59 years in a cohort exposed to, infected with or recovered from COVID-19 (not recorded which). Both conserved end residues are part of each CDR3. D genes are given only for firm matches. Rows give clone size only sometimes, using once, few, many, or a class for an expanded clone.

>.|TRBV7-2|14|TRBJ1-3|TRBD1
CASSSGGSGNTIYF
TGTGCCAGCAGCTCAGGGGGTTCTGGAAACACCATATATTTT
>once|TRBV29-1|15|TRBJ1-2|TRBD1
CSVEDRTGTYYGYTF
TGCAGCGTTGAAGATCGGACAGGGACGTACTATGGCTACACCTTC
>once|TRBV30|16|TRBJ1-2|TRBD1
CAWSVSPRPGGYGYTF
TGTGCCTGGAGTGTATCGCCTCGTCCAGGGGGCTATGGCTACACCTTC
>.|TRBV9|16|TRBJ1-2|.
CASSEGNRNAYYGYTF
TGTGCCAGCAGCGAGGGTAACAGGAACGCTTACTATGGCTACACCTTC
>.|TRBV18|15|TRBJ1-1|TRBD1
CASSTTGGWDTEAFF
TGTGCCAGCTCAACAACAGGGGGCTGGGACACTGAAGCTTTCTTT
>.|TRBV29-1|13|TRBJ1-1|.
CSAAGGPNTEAFF
TGCAGCGCCGCCGGAGGTCCGAACACTGAAGCTTTCTTT
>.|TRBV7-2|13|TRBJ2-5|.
CASKSRSLETQYF
TGTGCCAGCAAGTCGAGGAGTTTAGAGACCCAGTACTTC
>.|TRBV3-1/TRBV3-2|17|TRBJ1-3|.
CASSQPPGTSSGNTIYF
TGTGCCAGCAGCCAACCCCCGGGTACTTCCTCTGGAAACACCATATATTTT
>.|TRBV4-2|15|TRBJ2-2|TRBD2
CASSQVRGAAGELFF
TGTGCCAGCAGCCAAGTGCGGGGGGCCGCCGGGGAGCTGTTTTTT
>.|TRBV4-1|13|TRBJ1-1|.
CASSQNQGFEAFF
TGCGCCAGCAGCCAAAATCAGGGCTTCGAAGCTTTCTTT
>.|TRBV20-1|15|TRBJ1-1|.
CSASHPFGGNPEAFF
TGCAGTGCTAGTCATCCCTTCGGGGGTAACCCTGAAGCTTTCTTT
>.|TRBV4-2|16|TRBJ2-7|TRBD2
CASSQVPGGASYEQYF
TGTGCCAGCAGCCAAGTACCGGGGGGGGCCTCCTACGAGCAGTACTTC
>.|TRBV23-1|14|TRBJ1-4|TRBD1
CASRGTGNNEKLFF
TGCGCCAGCAGAGGGACAGGGAATAATGAAAAACTGTTTTTT
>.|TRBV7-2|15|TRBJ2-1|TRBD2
CASSLERGGYNEQFF
TGTGCCAGCAGCTTAGAACGGGGGGGGTACAATGAGCAGTTCTTC
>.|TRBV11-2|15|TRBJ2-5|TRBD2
CASSLGVGGGETQYF
TGTGCCAGCAGCTTAGGAGTAGGCGGGGGAGAGACCCAGTACTTC
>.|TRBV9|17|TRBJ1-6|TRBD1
CASSVEVWPGGNSPLHF
TGTGCCAGCAGCGTAGAAGTGTGGCCAGGGGGTAATTCACCCCTCCACTTT
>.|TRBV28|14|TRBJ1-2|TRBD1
CASSQGASSYGYTF
TGTGCCAGCAGTCAGGGGGCTTCAAGCTATGGCTACACCTTC
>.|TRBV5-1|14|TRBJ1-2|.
CASSLSDYNYGYTF
TGCGCCAGCAGCTTGTCGGACTATAACTATGGCTACACCTTC
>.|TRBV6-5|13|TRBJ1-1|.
CASSSSLTGQAFF
TGTGCCAGCAGTTCATCCCTCACAGGGCAAGCTTTCTTT
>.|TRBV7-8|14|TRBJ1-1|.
CASSPMAAHTEAFF
TGTGCCAGCAGCCCGATGGCTGCCCACACTGAAGCTTTCTTT
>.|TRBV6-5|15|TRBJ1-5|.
CASSFVGHSNQPQHF
TGTGCCAGCAGTTTTGTCGGTCATAGCAATCAGCCCCAGCATTTT
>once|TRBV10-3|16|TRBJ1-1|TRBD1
CAISENRGRGATEAFF
TGTGCCATCAGTGAAAACAGGGGGCGGGGGGCCACTGAAGCTTTCTTT
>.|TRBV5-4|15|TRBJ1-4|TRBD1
CASSLTGARSEKLFF
TGTGCCAGCAGCCTCACAGGGGCGAGGAGTGAAAAACTGTTTTTT
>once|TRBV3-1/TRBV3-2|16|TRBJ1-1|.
CASSQAPLRSGTEAFF
TGTGCCAGCAGCCAAGCCCCGCTCCGATCAGGCACTGAAGCTTTCTTT
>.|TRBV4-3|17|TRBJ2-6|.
CASSQDVPGSGANVLTF
TGCGCCAGCAGCCAAGATGTTCCGGGGTCTGGGGCCAACGTCCTGACTTTC
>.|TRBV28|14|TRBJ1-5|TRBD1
CASSLRQGNQPQHF
TGTGCCAGCAGTTTGCGACAGGGAAATCAGCCCCAGCATTTT
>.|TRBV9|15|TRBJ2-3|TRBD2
CASSRGGPSTDTQYF
TGTGCCAGCAGCCGCGGGGGTCCAAGCACAGATACGCAGTATTTT
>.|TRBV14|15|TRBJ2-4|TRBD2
CASSSGGLLKNIQYF
TGTGCCAGCAGTAGCGGGGGACTTTTAAAAAACATTCAGTACTTC
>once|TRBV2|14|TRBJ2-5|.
CASSERRVQETQYF
TGTGCCAGCAGTGAACGGAGGGTGCAAGAGACCCAGTACTTC
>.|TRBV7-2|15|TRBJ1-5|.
CASSLSPGNGQPQHF
TGTGCCAGCAGCTTATCCCCAGGGAACGGCCAGCCCCAGCATTTT
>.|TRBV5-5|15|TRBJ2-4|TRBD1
CASSWDRTYKNIQYF
TGTGCCAGCAGCTGGGACAGGACCTACAAAAACATTCAGTACTTC
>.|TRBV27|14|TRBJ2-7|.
CASKREQGDYEQYF
TGTGCCAGCAAAAGGGAACAGGGAGACTACGAGCAGTACTTC
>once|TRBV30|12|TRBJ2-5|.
CAWSRLLETQYF
TGTGCCTGGAGCAGACTGCTAGAGACCCAGTACTTC
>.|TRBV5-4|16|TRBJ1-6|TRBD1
CASSPQDRAPNSPLHF
TGTGCCAGCAGCCCACAAGACAGGGCCCCGAATTCACCCCTCCACTTT
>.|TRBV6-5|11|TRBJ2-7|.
CASRSLGEQYF
TGTGCCAGCAGGTCCCTCGGCGAGCAGTACTTC
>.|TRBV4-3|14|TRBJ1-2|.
CASSQDWSDYGYTF
TGCGCCAGCAGCCAAGATTGGTCAGACTATGGCTACACCTTC
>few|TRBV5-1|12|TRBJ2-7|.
CASSLTGNEQYF
TGCGCCAGCAGCTTGACAGGGAACGAGCAGTACTTC
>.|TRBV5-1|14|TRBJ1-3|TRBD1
CASSYGTGGNTIYF
TGCGCCAGCAGCTACGGGACAGGGGGAAACACCATATATTTT
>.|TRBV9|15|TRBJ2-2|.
CASSVDTGDTGELFF
TGTGCCAGCAGCGTAGACACGGGGGACACCGGGGAGCTGTTTTTT
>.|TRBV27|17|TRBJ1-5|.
CASSPGAYRVGNQPQHF
TGTGCCAGCAGTCCTGGAGCTTACAGGGTTGGCAATCAGCCCCAGCATTTT
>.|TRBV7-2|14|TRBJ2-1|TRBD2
CASSSRLAGDEQFF
TGTGCCAGCAGCTCACGACTAGCGGGGGATGAGCAGTTCTTC
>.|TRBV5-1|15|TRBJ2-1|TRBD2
CASSLGGGGYNEQFF
TGCGCCAGCAGCTTGGGAGGCGGGGGCTACAATGAGCAGTTCTTC
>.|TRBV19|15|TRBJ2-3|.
CASSWTKDPPDTQYF
TGTGCCAGTAGTTGGACTAAAGACCCACCAGATACGCAGTATTTT